This T cell receptor beta chain was retrieved from a study of T cell repertoires in cytomegalovirus infection. General study findings and limits: HLA-C-restricted TCR beta clonotypes specific for CMV led the ex vivo response.

In this sample, this clonotype turned up many times. Its antigen remains unknown. TCRdb re-derived calls from the reads in MiXCR, one entry per CDR3 protein. The table lists about 260,000 distinct CDR3 sequences, approximately 9.1% of them singletons. The length of the CDR3 is 14 residues. Trimming took off 1 base at V and 8 bases at J, with 13 bases between the two ends. The V gene's germline CDR1 is SGHTA and CDR2 FQGNSA. The clonotype was recovered from a human donor in good health (CMV status not recorded). Some clones in this sample may be carry-over from other donors' samples. The chain carries TRBV7-2 and TRBJ2-3, with no clear D. Sequences were obtained from PBMCs. The chain's CDR3 is CASSLVLGESTQYF. The CDR3 DNA reads TGTGCCAGCAGCTTAGTTCTTGGAGAATCTACGCAGTATTTT.